What follows is one T cell receptor (beta chain) and its context. Its antigen is not identified. The data are from a study of beta chain features in type 1 diabetes. Regarding the study as a whole: cDNA sequencing could over-represent cells with high TCR expression.

Expressed TCRB transcripts were sequenced after all isolated RNA was converted to cDNA. Only in-frame clones appear in the TCRdb table, and some are missing; sequencing was by immunoSEQ multiplex PCR. Of around 150,000 clones listed, about 8.1% were seen once; the top ten hold about 0.6%. The length of the CDR3 is 16 residues. The ends lost 1 base at V and 2 bases at J; junction bases unmatched: 2. Looked up from germline, CDR1 is MNHEY and CDR2 is SMNVEV (reference sequence). The sequence was obtained from a man between 18 and 35 years old in good health. J is TRBJ2-1 and V is TRBV27; 10 bases map to TRBD1. Input material: central memory CD4+ T cells from blood. The CDR3 protein is CASSLLGQGAYNEQFF. In nucleotides, the CDR3 is TGTGCCAGCAGTTTATTAGGACAGGGGGCCTACAATGAGCAGTTCTTC.